This is a list of T cell receptor beta chains from one sample in a study of CD8+CD57+ T cells in acquired aplastic anemia. TCRdb re-called the reads through MiXCR, storing one row per CDR3 protein. The repertoire consists of approximately 300,000 distinct CDR3 sequences, with under 60% occurring once and the leading ten covering under 1.5%. Sequencing input: sorted CD4+, CD8+, or CD8+CD57+ T cells (not recorded which) from PBMCs. These receptors were obtained from a human donor with aplastic anemia. Each CDR3 is given without its conserved first and last residue. Fields, in order: D gene, V gene, CDR3 length, CDR3 protein. A D gene is named only where the DNA matches it firmly.

>.|TRBV5-1|14
ASSLDGAIGTDTQY
>TRBD1|TRBV13|15
ASSDALSTGGALGYT
>.|TRBV10-3|10
ASSPKNTEAF
>TRBD2|TRBV19|15
ASSRLAGGPVHYEQY
>TRBD1|TRBV6-5|12
ASRESRGRTEAF
>.|TRBV14|10
ASSQNRDTQY
>.|TRBV25-1|9
ASSQADTQY
>.|TRBV15|13
ATSREGLRDSPLH
>.|TRBV20-1|12
SASTPAGRETQY
>TRBD1|TRBV5-1|13
ASSLKGQGGSPLH
>TRBD1|TRBV29-1|13
SVVFGTGFNQPQH
>.|TRBV7-2|11
ASSSLIDQPQH
>.|TRBV6-6|8
ASSDYGYT
>.|TRBV3-1|13
ASSRGGSSTDTQY
>.|TRBV20-1|10
SAPHIKETQY
>.|TRBV7-2|14
ASSFLGPTGSYEQY
>TRBD1|TRBV2|12
ASSRDRATYEQY
>.|TRBV9|13
ASSVEDSMNTEAF
>TRBD2|TRBV6-5|14
ASSYSPSGGYNEQF
>.|TRBV15|11
ATSRDRAETQY
>.|TRBV20-1|11
SAGEGWRSPLH
>.|TRBV24-1|14
ATSDSGGVSTDTQY
>.|TRBV20-1|10
SASGQTYEQY
>.|TRBV10-2|13
ASSQTSRGNTEAF
>.|TRBV19|13
ASCSTAAPQETQY
>.|TRBV10-3|13
AIKSGDSGANVLT
>.|TRBV4-2|13
ASSQEVDYNSPLH
>TRBD1|TRBV5-1|12
ASSSSGGSLGYT
>.|TRBV7-9|12
ASSATGARTEAF
>TRBD2|TRBV7-9|14
ASSLRGGGGTDTQY
>TRBD1|TRBV10-3|14
AISAPGGVAYNEQF
>.|TRBV19|13
ASSPRGGSNEKLF
>.|TRBV6-2/TRBV6-3|11
ASRETPNTEAF
>.|TRBV10-2|10
ASSGPVGEQY
>.|TRBV20-1|10
SARSDEETQY
>TRBD1|TRBV9|15
ASSELGGGQPNEKLF
>TRBD1|TRBV7-2|11
ASSLGQEREQY
>TRBD1|TRBV9|13
ASSSSGTVYGELF
>.|TRBV9|12
ASSLETQYNEQF
>TRBD1|TRBV2|13
ASSENRGMCYGYT
>TRBD1|TRBV2|12
ASNSQGSSYEQY
>.|TRBV28|9
ASPSRNEQF
>.|TRBV9|14
ASSVGRGRANYGYT
>.|TRBV10-1|12
ASSDGALTDTQY
>.|TRBV6-6|13
ASSFRDIHNSPLH
>TRBD2|TRBV7-9|12
ASSQRGGSYEQY
>.|TRBV20-1|12
SASGAIGLYEQY
>.|TRBV7-6|11
ASSPAGKYGYT
>.|TRBV5-4|12
ASSLEGPGDTQY
>TRBD1|TRBV25-1|11
ASSEVDRSEAF
>.|TRBV3-1|11
ASSQGGTSGYT
>TRBD2|TRBV20-1|12
SARASGGASEQY